Listed below are T cell receptor beta chains from one sample, sequenced in a study of vaccination and CD4 T cells after COVID-19. Their specific antigens are unknown. A single record per CDR3 protein comes from TCRdb applying MiXCR to the PCR reads. The sample has 7,000 to 8,500 distinct CDR3 sequences; 66% are singletons. Sequencing used CD4+ T cells from blood, cultured in vitro. All receptors come from a human donor who had recovered from COVID-19. Both conserved end residues are part of each CDR3. D genes are given only for firm matches. Only part of the rows carry a size: once, few, many, or a class if the clone is expanded.

CDR3 length	J gene	V gene	clone size	D gene	CDR3 protein	CDR3 DNA
16	TRBJ2-3	TRBV5-4	.	TRBD1	CASSPGQGAVTDTQYF	TGTGCCAGCAGCCCAGGACAGGGGGCAGTCACAGATACGCAGTATTTT
14	TRBJ1-1	TRBV2	few	TRBD1	CASSEDRVNTEAFF	TGTGCCAGCAGTGAGGACAGGGTGAACACTGAAGCTTTCTTT
16	TRBJ2-7	TRBV11-2	.	.	CASSSPWLKGRYEQYF	TGTGCCAGCAGCTCTCCCTGGTTGAAGGGTCGGTACGAGCAGTACTTC
15	TRBJ2-3	TRBV20-1	medium-sized	TRBD2	CSAHLGGSLTDTQYF	TGCAGTGCCCATCTGGGCGGGAGTCTAACAGATACGCAGTATTTT
18	TRBJ1-2	TRBV10-3	.	TRBD1	CAISESWGTGVFGYGYTF	TGTGCCATCAGTGAATCTTGGGGGACAGGGGTGTTCGGCTATGGCTACACCTTC
14	TRBJ1-2	TRBV10-3	.	TRBD1	CAISESLGQGSYTF	TGTGCCATCAGTGAGTCTTTGGGACAGGGGAGCTACACCTTC
14	TRBJ1-5	TRBV20-1	few	.	CSAREGSGSQPQHF	TGCAGTGCTAGAGAGGGGTCCGGGTCTCAGCCCCAGCATTTT
13	TRBJ1-3	TRBV7-9	.	.	CASSRTSGNTIYF	TGTGCCAGCAGCCGGACGTCTGGAAACACCATATATTTT
15	TRBJ1-2	TRBV7-2	few	TRBD1	CASSPSTGTGGGYTF	TGTGCCAGCAGCCCCAGCACCGGGACAGGGGGTGGCTACACCTTC
15	TRBJ1-5	TRBV6-1	.	TRBD1	CASRKWQQGNQPQHF	TGTGCCAGCAGGAAATGGCAACAGGGGAATCAGCCCCAGCATTTT
16	TRBJ2-5	TRBV7-2	.	.	CASSYGGTLVQETQYF	TGTGCCAGCAGTTACGGAGGGACACTGGTCCAAGAGACCCAGTACTTC
17	TRBJ2-5	TRBV7-2	.	TRBD2	CASSLVPSGKEGETQYF	TGTGCCAGCAGCTTAGTTCCTAGCGGGAAGGAGGGAGAGACCCAGTACTTC
13	TRBJ2-1	TRBV7-7	.	.	CASSLAVYNEQFF	TGTGCTAGCAGCTTAGCGGTCTACAATGAGCAGTTCTTC
15	TRBJ2-2	TRBV2	once	.	CASSERGLNTGELFF	TGTGCCAGCAGTGAGAGAGGGCTGAACACCGGGGAGCTGTTTTTT
15	TRBJ2-1	TRBV27	.	.	CASSFASPFYNEQFF	TGTGCCAGCAGTTTCGCCTCGCCATTCTACAATGAGCAGTTCTTC
14	TRBJ2-7	TRBV7-9	.	.	CASSLVGRSYEQYF	TGTGCCAGCAGCTTAGTTGGGAGATCCTACGAGCAGTACTTC
15	TRBJ1-2	TRBV6-1	.	.	CASSDRGRTNYGYTF	TGTGCCAGCAGCGACCGGGGGCGGACAAACTATGGCTACACCTTC
15	TRBJ1-1	TRBV7-2	.	.	CASSLSGVGNTEAFF	TGTGCCAGCAGCTTATCAGGGGTGGGAAACACTGAAGCTTTCTTT
21	TRBJ2-5	TRBV6-2/TRBV6-3	.	TRBD2	CASSYSGLAGGQGGLQETQYF	TGTGCCAGCAGTTACTCGGGACTAGCGGGAGGGCAAGGAGGATTACAAGAGACCCAGTACTTC
18	TRBJ1-6	TRBV27	.	TRBD1	CASSLYGDRAGNNSPLHF	TGTGCCAGCAGTTTATATGGGGACAGGGCCGGGAATAATTCACCCCTCCACTTT
12	TRBJ1-5	TRBV14	.	.	CASSQERGAQHF	TGTGCCAGCAGCCAAGAAAGAGGGGCCCAGCATTTT
16	TRBJ1-2	TRBV6-2/TRBV6-3	.	.	CASRDPIPVDSYGYTF	TGTGCCAGCAGGGATCCAATCCCCGTCGACAGCTATGGCTACACCTTC
14	TRBJ1-2	TRBV6-1	.	TRBD1	CASRGGGGPYGYTF	TGTGCCAGCAGGGGGGGAGGGGGCCCCTATGGCTACACCTTC
12	TRBJ2-7	TRBV20-1	.	.	CSARDRLTQQYF	TGCAGTGCTAGAGATCGGCTGACGCAGCAGTACTTC
18	TRBJ2-7	TRBV11-3	.	.	CASSLAALPSAYSYEQYF	TGTGCCAGCAGCTTAGCAGCTTTACCCAGCGCGTACTCCTACGAGCAGTACTTC
12	TRBJ1-2	TRBV6-5	few	TRBD1	CASSSQGRGYTF	TGTGCCAGCAGTTCACAGGGGAGGGGCTACACCTTC
16	TRBJ1-5	TRBV15	.	TRBD1	CATSRQGGYSNQPQHF	TGTGCCACCAGCAGGCAGGGGGGGTATAGCAATCAGCCCCAGCATTTT
12	TRBJ1-2	TRBV20-1	few	.	CSAYTGFYGYTF	TGCAGTGCTTACACAGGGTTCTATGGCTACACCTTC
13	TRBJ2-7	TRBV20-1	.	.	CSARGGLSYEQYF	TGCAGTGCTAGAGGGGGACTTTCCTACGAGCAGTACTTC
14	TRBJ1-6	TRBV6-1	.	.	CASSDRSRDSPLHF	TGTGCCAGCAGTGACCGCAGTCGGGACTCACCCCTCCACTTT
15	TRBJ1-1	TRBV10-3	.	.	CAISELEGTNTEAFF	TGTGCCATCAGTGAGCTCGAGGGCACGAACACTGAAGCTTTCTTT
15	TRBJ2-2	TRBV20-1	.	TRBD1	CSAVRTGDYTGELFF	TGCAGCGCCGTCAGGACAGGAGATTACACCGGGGAGCTGTTTTTT
15	TRBJ2-7	TRBV19	.	TRBD2	CASRPTSGDFYEQYF	TGTGCCAGTAGGCCTACTAGCGGGGATTTCTACGAGCAGTACTTC
15	TRBJ2-3	TRBV15	few	TRBD2	CATSFHSGSGDTQYF	TGTGCCACCAGCTTCCACAGCGGGAGTGGAGATACGCAGTATTTT
13	TRBJ1-2	TRBV6-2/TRBV6-3	.	.	CASSLRINYGYTF	TGTGCCAGCAGTTTACGGATTAACTATGGCTACACCTTC
15	TRBJ1-6	TRBV7-8	.	.	CASSFGPRDGSPLHF	TGTGCCAGCAGCTTTGGCCCCCGGGACGGTTCACCCCTCCACTTT
16	TRBJ2-6	TRBV7-9	.	.	CASSSLTFSGANVLTF	TGTGCCAGCAGCTCTCTGACATTCTCTGGGGCCAACGTCCTGACTTTC